A single sample gave rise to the 6 T cell receptor beta chains below, sequenced in a study of tumor-infiltrating lymphocytes in primary liver carcinoma. Extraction also yielded germline DNA, while blood RNA was obtained from unsorted whole blood. Priming with a constant-region primer yielded TCR beta cDNA from roughly 0.45 ug total RNA. Nested multiplex PCR, run for three rounds with slightly modified ARM-PCR, yielded TCR beta libraries. Amplification in the first two PCR rounds was performed using TRBV1-TRBV30 forward primers and a C-beta reverse primer for approximately 10 cycles each. TCRdb used MiXCR to reprocess the multiplex PCR reads, holding one entry per CDR3 protein. The repertoire has 300,000 to 350,000 distinct CDR3 sequences, 50% to 60% of them found once; the top ten carry 17%. Sequencing was carried out using peripheral blood. The receptor set was obtained from a woman between 25 and 40 years old with primary liver carcinoma and hepatitis B virus infection.

The chain links TRBV12-3 or TRBV12-4 to TRBJ2-7; either TRBD1 or TRBD2 may fit D (5 bases each). Trimming stripped 5 bases from V and 0 bases from J, with 17 bases between. The CDR3 consists of 16 residues. The CDR3, as DNA: TGTGCCAGCAGTCCCCGGAAAGGGACGAGCTCCTACGAGCAGTACTTC. This gives the protein CASSPRKGTSSYEQYF.

In regard to this clonotype: One end of the junction is discordant with germline, which a read error may explain. This chain connects TRBV11-1 to TRBJ2-7; D is unresolved. The germline V gene encodes CDR1 SGHAT and CDR2 FQDESV (reference sequence). The CDR3 has 13 residues. CDR3 sequence: CASSLGYRRGQYF. The CDR3 DNA reads as TGTGCCAGCAGTTTAGGATACCGCCGCGGGCAGTACTTC.

The rearrangement joins TRBV6-2 or TRBV6-3 to TRBJ2-4, with D tentatively TRBD2 (5 bases). CDR3 size: 15 residues. Trimming pared 5 bases from V and 0 bases from J, leaving 11 bases between. Germline V CDR1 and CDR2: MNHEY, SVGEGT. The CDR3 DNA reads as TGTGCCAGCAGTAAACACCGGGAAGCCAAAAACATTCAGTACTTC. It encodes CASSKHREAKNIQYF.

To note about this clonotype: The germline gene is not matched at one end of the junction; a read error may be the cause. The chain is built from TRBV11-1 and TRBJ2-3; D gene ambiguous. The CDR3 has 14 residues. Germline CDR1 and CDR2: SGHAT and FQDESV (reference sequence). The DNA of the CDR3 is TGTGCAAGCAGCACGACGGAGTTTACAGATATGCAGTATTTT. Its protein product is CASSTTEFTDMQYF.

This chain uses TRBV12-3 or TRBV12-4 with TRBJ2-7; tentative D call: TRBD1 (7 bases). This CDR3 is built from 16 residues. V was clipped by 6 bases and J by 5 bases, with 23 bases between them. In nucleotides, the CDR3 is TGTGCCAGCAGAGGGCAGGGGGGAGGTACGATCCACGAGCAGTACTTC. Encoded protein: CASRGQGGGTIHEQYF.

This clonotype was counted many times. This rearrangement joins TRBV6-2 or TRBV6-3 to TRBJ2-3; D uncertain. The germline CDR1 and CDR2 sequences are MNHEY and SVGEGT. The CDR3 has 14 residues. Trimming cost V 6 bases and J 2 bases, with 12 bases left between them. The CDR3 DNA sequence: TGTGCCAGCAGGCGAGACCCCTACACAGATACGCAGTATTTT. Its translation is CASRRDPYTDTQYF.